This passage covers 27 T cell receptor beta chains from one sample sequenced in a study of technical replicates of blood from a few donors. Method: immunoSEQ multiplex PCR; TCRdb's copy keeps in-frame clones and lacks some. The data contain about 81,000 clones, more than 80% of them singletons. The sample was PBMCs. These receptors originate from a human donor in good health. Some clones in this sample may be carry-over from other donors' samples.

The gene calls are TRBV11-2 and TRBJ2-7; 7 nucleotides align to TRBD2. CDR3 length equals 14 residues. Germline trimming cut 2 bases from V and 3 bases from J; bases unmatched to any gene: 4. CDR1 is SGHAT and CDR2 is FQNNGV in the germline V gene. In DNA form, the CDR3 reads TGTGCCAGCAGCTTAACTGGACTAGGCTACGAGCAGTACTTC. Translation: CASSLTGLGYEQYF.

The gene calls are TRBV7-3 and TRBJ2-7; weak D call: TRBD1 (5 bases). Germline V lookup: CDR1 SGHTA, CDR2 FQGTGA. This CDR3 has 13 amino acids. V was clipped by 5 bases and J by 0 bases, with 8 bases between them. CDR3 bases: TGTGCCAGCAGCCCGGACAACTCCTACGAGCAGTACTTC. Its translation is CASSPDNSYEQYF.

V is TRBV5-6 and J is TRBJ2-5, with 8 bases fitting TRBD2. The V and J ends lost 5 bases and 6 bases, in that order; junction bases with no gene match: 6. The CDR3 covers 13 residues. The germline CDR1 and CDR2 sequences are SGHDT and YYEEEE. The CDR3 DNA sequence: TGTGCCAGCAGTCCCGGGACTAGGCAGACCCAGTACTTC. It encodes CASSPGTRQTQYF.

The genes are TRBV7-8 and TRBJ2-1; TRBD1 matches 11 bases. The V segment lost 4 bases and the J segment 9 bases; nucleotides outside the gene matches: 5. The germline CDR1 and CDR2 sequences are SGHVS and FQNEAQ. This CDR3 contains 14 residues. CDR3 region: CASSYRTGGLEQFF. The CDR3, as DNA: TGTGCCAGCAGCTATAGGACAGGGGGCCTTGAGCAGTTCTTC.

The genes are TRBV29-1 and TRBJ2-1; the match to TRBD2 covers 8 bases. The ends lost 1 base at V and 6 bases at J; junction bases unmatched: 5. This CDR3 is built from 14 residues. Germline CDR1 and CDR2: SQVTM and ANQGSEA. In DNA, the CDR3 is TGCAGCGTTGAAGGAGGGACTAGTCCCAATGAGCAGTTCTTC. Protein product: CSVEGGTSPNEQFF.

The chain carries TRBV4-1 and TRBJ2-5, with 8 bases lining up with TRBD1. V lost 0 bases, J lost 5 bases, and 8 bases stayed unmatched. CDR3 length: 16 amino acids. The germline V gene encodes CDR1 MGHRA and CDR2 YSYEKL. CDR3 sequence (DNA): TGCGCCAGCAGCCAAGATCAGTACAGGGGGAGGGAGACCCAGTACTTC. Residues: CASSQDQYRGRETQYF.

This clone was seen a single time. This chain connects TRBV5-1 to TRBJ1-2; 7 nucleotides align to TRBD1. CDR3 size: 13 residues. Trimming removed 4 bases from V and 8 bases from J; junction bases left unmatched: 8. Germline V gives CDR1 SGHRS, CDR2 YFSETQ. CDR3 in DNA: TGCGCCAGCAGCAAACAGGGGACAGAGGGCTACACCTTC. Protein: CASSKQGTEGYTF.

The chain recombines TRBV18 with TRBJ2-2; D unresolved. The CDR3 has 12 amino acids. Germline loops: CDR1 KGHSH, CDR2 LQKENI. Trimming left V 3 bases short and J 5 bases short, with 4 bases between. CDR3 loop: CASSPRTGELFF. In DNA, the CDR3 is TGTGCCAGCTCACCGCGAACCGGGGAGCTGTTTTTT.

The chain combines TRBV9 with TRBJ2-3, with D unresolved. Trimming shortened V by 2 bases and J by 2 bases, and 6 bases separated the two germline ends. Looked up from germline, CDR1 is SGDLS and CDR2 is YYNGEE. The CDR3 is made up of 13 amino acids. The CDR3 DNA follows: TGTGCCAGCAGCGTTCAGAACACAGATACGCAGTATTTT. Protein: CASSVQNTDTQYF.

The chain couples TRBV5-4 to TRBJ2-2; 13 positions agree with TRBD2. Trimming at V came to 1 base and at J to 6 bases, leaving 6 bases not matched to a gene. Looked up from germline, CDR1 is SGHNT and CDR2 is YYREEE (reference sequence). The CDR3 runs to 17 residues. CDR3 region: CASSLRTSGSNPGELFF. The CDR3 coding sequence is TGTGCCAGCAGCTTGAGGACTAGCGGGAGCAACCCCGGGGAGCTGTTTTTT.

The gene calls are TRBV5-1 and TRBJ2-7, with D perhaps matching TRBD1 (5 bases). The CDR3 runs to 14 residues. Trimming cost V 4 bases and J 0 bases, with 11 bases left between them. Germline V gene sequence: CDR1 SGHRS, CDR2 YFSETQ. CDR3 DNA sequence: TGCGCCAGCAGCCCTGGGGCCAACTCCTACGAGCAGTACTTC. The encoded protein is CASSPGANSYEQYF.

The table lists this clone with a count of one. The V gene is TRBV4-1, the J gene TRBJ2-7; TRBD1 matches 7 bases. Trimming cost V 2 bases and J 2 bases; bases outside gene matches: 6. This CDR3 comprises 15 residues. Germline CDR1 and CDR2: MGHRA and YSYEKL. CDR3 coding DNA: TGCGCCAGCAGCCAACCGACAGGGCGTACCTACGAGCAGTACTTC. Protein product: CASSQPTGRTYEQYF.

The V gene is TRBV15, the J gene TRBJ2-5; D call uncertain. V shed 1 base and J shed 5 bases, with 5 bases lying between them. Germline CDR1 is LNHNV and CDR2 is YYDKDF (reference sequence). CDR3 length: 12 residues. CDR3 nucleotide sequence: TGTGCCACCAGCAGAGTTTCGGAGACCCAGTACTTC. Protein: CATSRVSETQYF.

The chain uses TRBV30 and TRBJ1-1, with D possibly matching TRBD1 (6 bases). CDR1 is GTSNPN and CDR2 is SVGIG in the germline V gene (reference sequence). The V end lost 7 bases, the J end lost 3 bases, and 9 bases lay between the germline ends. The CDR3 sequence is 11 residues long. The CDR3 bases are TGTGCCTCTAAGGGGGACACTGAAGCTTTCTTT. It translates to CASKGDTEAFF.

The CDR3 nucleotides are TGTGCCAGCAGCTTTACGGCGGGGGGACAAGAGACCCAGTACTTC. Amino acid sequence: CASSFTAGGQETQYF. The chain employs TRBV7-2 and TRBJ2-5; TRBD2 aligns across 8 bases. The CDR3 runs 15 residues. J lost 2 bases, V lost 3 bases, and 5 bases had no gene match. From germline, CDR1 is SGHTA and CDR2 FQGNSA.

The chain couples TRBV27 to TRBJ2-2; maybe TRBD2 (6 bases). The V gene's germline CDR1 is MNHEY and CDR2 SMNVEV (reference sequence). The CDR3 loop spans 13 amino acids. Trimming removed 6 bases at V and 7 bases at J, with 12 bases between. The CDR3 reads CASRSGAGGELFF. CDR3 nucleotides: TGTGCCAGCAGGTCCGGAGCGGGCGGGGAGCTGTTTTTT.

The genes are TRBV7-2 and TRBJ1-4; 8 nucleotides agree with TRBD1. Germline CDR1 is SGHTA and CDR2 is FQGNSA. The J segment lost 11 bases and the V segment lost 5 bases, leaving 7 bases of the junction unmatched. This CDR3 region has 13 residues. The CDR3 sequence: CASSPGQGRKLFF. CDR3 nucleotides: TGTGCCAGCAGCCCTGGACAGGGTCGGAAACTGTTTTTT. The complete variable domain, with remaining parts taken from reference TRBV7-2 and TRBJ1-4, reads GAGVSQSPSNKVTEKGKDVELRCDPISGHTALYWYRQSLGQGLEFLIYFQGNSAPDKSGLPSDRFSAERTGGSVSTLTIQRTQQEDSAVYLCASSPGQGRKLFFGSGTQLSVL.

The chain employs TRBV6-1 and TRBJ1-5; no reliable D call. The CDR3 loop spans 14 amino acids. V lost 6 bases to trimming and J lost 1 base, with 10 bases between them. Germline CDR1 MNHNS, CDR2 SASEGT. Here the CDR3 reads CASSFAASNQPQHF. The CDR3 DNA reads TGTGCCAGCAGCTTCGCGGCGAGCAATCAGCCCCAGCATTTT.

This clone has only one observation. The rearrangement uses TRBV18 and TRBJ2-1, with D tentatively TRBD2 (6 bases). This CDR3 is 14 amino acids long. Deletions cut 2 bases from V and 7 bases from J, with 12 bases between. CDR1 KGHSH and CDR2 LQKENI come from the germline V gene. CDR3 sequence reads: CASSPRTTHNEQFF. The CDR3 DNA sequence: TGTGCCAGCTCACCAAGGACTACCCATAATGAGCAGTTCTTC.

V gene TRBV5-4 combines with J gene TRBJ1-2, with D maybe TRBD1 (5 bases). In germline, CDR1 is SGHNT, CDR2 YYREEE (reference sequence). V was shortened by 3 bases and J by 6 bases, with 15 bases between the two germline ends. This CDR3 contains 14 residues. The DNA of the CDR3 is TGTGCCAGCAGCTACTGGCCCACGGGGGATGGCTACACCTTC. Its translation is CASSYWPTGDGYTF. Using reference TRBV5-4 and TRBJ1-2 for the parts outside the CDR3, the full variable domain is ETGVTQSPTHLIKTRGQQVTLRCSSQSGHNTVSWYQQALGQGPQFIFQYYREEENGRGNFPPRFSGLQFPNYSSELNVNALELDDSALYLCASSYWPTGDGYTFGSGTRLTVV.

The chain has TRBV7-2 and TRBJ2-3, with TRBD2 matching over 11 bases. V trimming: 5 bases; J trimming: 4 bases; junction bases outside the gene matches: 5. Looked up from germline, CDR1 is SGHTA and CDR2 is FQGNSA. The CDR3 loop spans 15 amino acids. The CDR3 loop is CASSPSGRRADTQYF. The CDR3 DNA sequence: TGTGCCAGCAGCCCTAGCGGGAGGAGGGCAGATACGCAGTATTTT.

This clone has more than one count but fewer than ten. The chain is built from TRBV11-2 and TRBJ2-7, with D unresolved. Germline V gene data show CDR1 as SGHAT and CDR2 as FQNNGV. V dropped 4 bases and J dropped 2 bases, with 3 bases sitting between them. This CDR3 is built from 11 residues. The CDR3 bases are TGTGCCAGCAGCTACACCTACGAGCAGTACTTC. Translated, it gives CASSYTYEQYF.

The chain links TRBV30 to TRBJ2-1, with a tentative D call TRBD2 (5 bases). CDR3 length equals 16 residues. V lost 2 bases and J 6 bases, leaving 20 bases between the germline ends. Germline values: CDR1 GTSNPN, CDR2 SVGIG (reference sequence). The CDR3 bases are TGTGCCTGGAGTCGTCCCAGCGGACTTAGGATCAATGAGCAGTTCTTC. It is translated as CAWSRPSGLRINEQFF.

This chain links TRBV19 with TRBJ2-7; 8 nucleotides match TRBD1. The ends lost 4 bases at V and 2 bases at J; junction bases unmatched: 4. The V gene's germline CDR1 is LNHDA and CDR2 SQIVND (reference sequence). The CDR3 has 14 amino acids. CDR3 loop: CASSRTGKTYEQYF. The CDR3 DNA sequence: TGTGCCAGTAGTAGGACAGGGAAAACCTACGAGCAGTACTTC.

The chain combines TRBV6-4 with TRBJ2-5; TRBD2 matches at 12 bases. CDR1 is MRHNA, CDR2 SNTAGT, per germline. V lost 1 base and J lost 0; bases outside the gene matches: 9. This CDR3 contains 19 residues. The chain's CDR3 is CASSDLIRTSGANQETQYF. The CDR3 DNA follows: TGTGCCAGCAGTGACTTAATAAGGACTAGCGGGGCGAACCAAGAGACCCAGTACTTC.

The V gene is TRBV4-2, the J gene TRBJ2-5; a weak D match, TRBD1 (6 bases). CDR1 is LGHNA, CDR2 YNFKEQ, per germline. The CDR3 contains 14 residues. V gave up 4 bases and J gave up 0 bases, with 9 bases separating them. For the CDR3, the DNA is TGTGCCAGCAGCCGAGGACAGAACCAAGAGACCCAGTACTTC. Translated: CASSRGQNQETQYF.

The CDR3 here is CASSHPTGGALLWTEAFF. The CDR3 DNA reads as TGCGCCAGCAGCCATCCAACAGGGGGCGCTTTGTTGTGGACTGAAGCTTTCTTT. The rearrangement links TRBV4-1 to TRBJ1-1, with 9 positions matching TRBD1. Germline values: CDR1 MGHRA, CDR2 YSYEKL. The trim removed 3 bases at V and 5 bases at J, leaving 16 bases unmatched. The length of the CDR3 is 18 residues.